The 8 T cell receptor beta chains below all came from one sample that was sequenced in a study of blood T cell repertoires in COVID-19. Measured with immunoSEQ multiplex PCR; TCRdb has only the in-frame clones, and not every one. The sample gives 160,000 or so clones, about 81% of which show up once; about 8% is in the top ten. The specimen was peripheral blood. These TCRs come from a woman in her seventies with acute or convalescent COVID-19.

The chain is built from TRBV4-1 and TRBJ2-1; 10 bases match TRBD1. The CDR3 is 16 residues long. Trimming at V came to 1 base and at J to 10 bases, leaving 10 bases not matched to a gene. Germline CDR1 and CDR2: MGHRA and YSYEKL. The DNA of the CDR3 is TGCGCCAGCAGCCAAGGGGGACAGGGGCCCAATCACGAGCAGTTCTTC. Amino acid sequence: CASSQGGQGPNHEQFF.

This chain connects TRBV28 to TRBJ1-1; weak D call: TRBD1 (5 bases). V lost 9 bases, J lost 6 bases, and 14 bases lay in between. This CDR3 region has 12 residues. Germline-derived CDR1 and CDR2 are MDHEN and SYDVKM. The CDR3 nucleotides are TGTGCCAGTAACCGTCGGGGGGCTGAAGCTTTCTTT. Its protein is CASNRRGAEAFF.

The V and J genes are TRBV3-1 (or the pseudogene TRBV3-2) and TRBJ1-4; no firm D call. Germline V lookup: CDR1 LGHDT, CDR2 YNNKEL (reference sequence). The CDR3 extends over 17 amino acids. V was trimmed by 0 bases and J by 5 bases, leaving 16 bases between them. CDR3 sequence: CASSQDPLTVRNEKLFF. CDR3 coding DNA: TGTGCCAGCAGCCAAGATCCCCTTACGGTACGCAATGAAAAACTGTTTTTT.

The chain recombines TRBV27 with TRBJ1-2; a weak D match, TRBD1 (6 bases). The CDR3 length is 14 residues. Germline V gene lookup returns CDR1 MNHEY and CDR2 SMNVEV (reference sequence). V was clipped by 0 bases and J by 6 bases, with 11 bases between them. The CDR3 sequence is CASSLSRGGNGYTF. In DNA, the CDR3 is TGTGCCAGCAGTTTATCGAGGGGGGGGAATGGCTACACCTTC.

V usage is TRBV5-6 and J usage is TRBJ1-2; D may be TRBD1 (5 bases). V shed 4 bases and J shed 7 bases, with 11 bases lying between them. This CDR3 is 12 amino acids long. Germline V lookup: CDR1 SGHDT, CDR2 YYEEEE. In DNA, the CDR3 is TGTGCCAGCAGCCTGGGGCAGGGTGGCTACACCTTC. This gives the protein CASSLGQGGYTF.

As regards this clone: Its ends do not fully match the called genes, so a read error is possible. The CDR3 region is CASSSGQAVF. The DNA for the CDR3 is TGTGCCAGCAGCTCAGGACAAGCCGTCTTC. The genes are TRBV11-2 and TRBJ1-2, with D tentatively TRBD1 (5 bases). CDR3 length: 10 residues. In germline, CDR1 is SGHAT, CDR2 FQNNGV.

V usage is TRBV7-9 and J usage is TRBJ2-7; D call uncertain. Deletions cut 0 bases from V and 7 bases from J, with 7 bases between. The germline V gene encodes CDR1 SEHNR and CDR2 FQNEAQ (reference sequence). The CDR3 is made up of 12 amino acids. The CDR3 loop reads CASSLAAPEQYF. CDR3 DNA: TGTGCCAGCAGCTTAGCGGCACCGGAGCAGTACTTC. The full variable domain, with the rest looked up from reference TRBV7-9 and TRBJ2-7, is DTGVSQNPRHKITKRGQNVTFRCDPISEHNRLYWYRQTLGQGPEFLTYFQNEAQLEKSRLLSDRFSAERPKGSFSTLEIQRTEQGDSAMYLCASSLAAPEQYFGPGTRLTVT.

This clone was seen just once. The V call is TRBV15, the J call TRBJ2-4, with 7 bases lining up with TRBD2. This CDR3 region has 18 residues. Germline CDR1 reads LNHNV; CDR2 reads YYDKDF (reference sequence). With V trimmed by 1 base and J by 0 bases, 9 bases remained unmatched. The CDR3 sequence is CATSRGASGSIAKNIQYF. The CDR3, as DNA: TGTGCCACCAGCAGAGGAGCTAGCGGCTCGATAGCCAAAAACATTCAGTACTTC.